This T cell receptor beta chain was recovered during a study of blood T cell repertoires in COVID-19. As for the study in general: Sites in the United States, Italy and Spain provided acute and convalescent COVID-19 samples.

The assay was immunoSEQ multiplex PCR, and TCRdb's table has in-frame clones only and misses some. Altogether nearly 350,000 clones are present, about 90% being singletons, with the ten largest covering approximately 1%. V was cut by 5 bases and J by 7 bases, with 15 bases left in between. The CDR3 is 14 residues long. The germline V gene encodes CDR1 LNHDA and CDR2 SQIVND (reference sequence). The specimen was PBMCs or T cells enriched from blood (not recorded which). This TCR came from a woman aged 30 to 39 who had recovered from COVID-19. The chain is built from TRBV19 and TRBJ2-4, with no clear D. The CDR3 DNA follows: TGTGCCAGTAGTCCCGAGAGCACGCGGAACATTCAGTACTTC. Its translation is CASSPESTRNIQYF.